This paragraph reports one T cell receptor beta chain. Its target is not known. cDNA molecules carried unique molecular identifiers, and template switching added a universal primer site. TCRdb ran MiXCR on the 5' RACE reads and lists one entry per CDR3 protein. The data show 500,000 to 550,000 distinct CDR3 sequences, around 24% seen once. This specimen belongs to a study of identical twins. The study's findings and limits: Compared with unrelated sharing, twin-shared out-of-frame alpha sequences had more low-probability sequences. Researchers reported weaker excess twin sharing in beta out-of-frame sequences. Reduced insertions were recorded for abundant cord blood beta clonotypes, with no such pattern in memory repertoires.

V lost 6 bases, J lost 7 bases, and 24 bases stayed unmatched. Germline-derived CDR1 and CDR2 are MDHEN and SYDVKM. The length of the CDR3 is 20 residues. These data were also reused for a study on yellow fever vaccine responses in identical twins.

The TCR was taken from a woman between 18 and 30 years old in good health. Material for sequencing was CD4+ T cells sorted from blood. The genes are TRBV28 and TRBJ2-7, with 13 bases that match TRBD2. CDR3 sequence reads: CASSYAWEERKLAGGLEQYF. Written as DNA, the CDR3 is TGTGCCAGCAGCTATGCGTGGGAGGAACGGAAACTAGCGGGAGGGTTGGAGCAGTACTTC.